Below are 12 T cell receptor beta chains sequenced from a single sample in a study of monozygotic twins with inflammatory bowel disease. TCRdb derives one entry per CDR3 protein from the 5' RACE reads, leaving out DNA. The sample has about 110,000 distinct CDR3 sequences; the top ten hold over 10%. Material: blood. The origin of the receptors is a human donor with ulcerative colitis or Crohn's disease, or a healthy co-twin of an affected twin (not recorded which).

The chain combines TRBV4-1 with TRBJ2-3; TCRdb designates TRBD1, a call that cannot be tested without DNA. This CDR3 is built from 14 residues. CDR1 is MGHRA, CDR2 YSYEKL, per germline. CDR3: CASSQVAGVGAQYF.

The rearrangement uses TRBV5-1 and TRBJ2-7; as DNA is missing, the TRBD1 call by TCRdb cannot be tested. Germline values: CDR1 SGHRS, CDR2 YFSETQ. CDR3 size: 16 residues. The CDR3 loop reads CASSSARDRGSYEQYF.

The chain is built from TRBV6-5 and TRBJ1-2. Germline V gives CDR1 MNHEY, CDR2 SVGAGI. This CDR3 has 13 amino acids. The CDR3 is CASSYRVGYGYTF.

J is TRBJ2-6 and V is TRBV12-3 or TRBV12-4; there is no DNA to check the TCRdb D call of TRBD1. CDR3 length: 15 residues. The CDR3 region is CASSPRQGRANVLTF.

The V gene is TRBV6-2 or TRBV6-3, the J gene TRBJ2-1. CDR3 length equals 13 residues. Germline CDR1 reads MNHEY; CDR2 reads SVGEGT. CDR3 in amino acids: CASSFLPYSEQFF.

The chain has TRBV5-5 and TRBJ2-2; TCRdb indicates TRBD1, and absent DNA this call remains unverified. CDR3 length equals 15 residues. Germline CDR1 and CDR2: SGHKS and YYEKEE (reference sequence). The CDR3 region is CASRTGFGEPGELFF.

CDR3 sequence: CASSQHGNYGYTF. This chain uses TRBV3-1 with TRBJ1-2. Germline CDR1 LGHDT, CDR2 YNNKEL (reference sequence). The CDR3 sequence is 13 residues long.

The genes are TRBV27 and TRBJ1-1; lacking DNA, the TRBD1 call made by TCRdb goes unchecked. The length of the CDR3 is 14 residues. Germline CDR1 is MNHEY and CDR2 is SMNVEV (reference sequence). The CDR3 spells CASSTQDRDTEAFF.

The chain joins TRBV29-1 to TRBJ2-1; checking the TCRdb D call of TRBD2 is not possible without DNA. Germline V lookup: CDR1 SQVTM, CDR2 ANQGSEA. The CDR3 has 15 amino acids. The CDR3 here is CSVAGHTSSYNEQFF.

The chain has TRBV2 and TRBJ2-7; TCRdb indicates TRBD1, and absent DNA this call remains unverified. Germline V lookup: CDR1 SNHLY, CDR2 FYNNEI. This CDR3 region has 14 residues. The CDR3 loop is CASRVDRDLYEQYF. The whole variable domain, remainder taken from reference TRBV2 and TRBJ2-7, is EPEVTQTPSHQVTQMGQEVILRCVPISNHLYFYWYRQILGQKVEFLVSFYNNEISEKSEIFDDQFSVERPDGSNFTLKIRSTKLEDSAMYFCASRVDRDLYEQYFGPGTRLTVT.

This chain connects TRBV27 to TRBJ2-5; TCRdb's D call, TRBD2, is unchecked because there is no DNA. The CDR3 runs to 15 residues. The V gene's germline CDR1 is MNHEY and CDR2 SMNVEV (reference sequence). The CDR3 here is CASSPHPAFQETQYF.

V and J are TRBV12-3 or TRBV12-4 and TRBJ2-3; as DNA is missing, the TRBD2 call by TCRdb cannot be tested. This CDR3 is built from 16 residues. The CDR3: CASSRAGAFPTDTQYF.